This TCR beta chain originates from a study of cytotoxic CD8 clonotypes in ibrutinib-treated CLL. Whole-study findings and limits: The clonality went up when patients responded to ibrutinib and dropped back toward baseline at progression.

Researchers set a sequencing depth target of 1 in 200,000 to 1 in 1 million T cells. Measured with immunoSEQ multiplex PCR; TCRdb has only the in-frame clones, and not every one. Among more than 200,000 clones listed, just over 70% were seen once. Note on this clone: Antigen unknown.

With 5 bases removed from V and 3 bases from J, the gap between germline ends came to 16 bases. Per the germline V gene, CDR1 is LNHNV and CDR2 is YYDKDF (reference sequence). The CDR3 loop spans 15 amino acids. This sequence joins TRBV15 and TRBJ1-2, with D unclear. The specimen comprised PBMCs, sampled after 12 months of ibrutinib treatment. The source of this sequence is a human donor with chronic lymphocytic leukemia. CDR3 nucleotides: TGTGCCACCAGCCGCGAGACTCAGGAGTACTATGGCTACACCTTC. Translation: CATSRETQEYYGYTF.